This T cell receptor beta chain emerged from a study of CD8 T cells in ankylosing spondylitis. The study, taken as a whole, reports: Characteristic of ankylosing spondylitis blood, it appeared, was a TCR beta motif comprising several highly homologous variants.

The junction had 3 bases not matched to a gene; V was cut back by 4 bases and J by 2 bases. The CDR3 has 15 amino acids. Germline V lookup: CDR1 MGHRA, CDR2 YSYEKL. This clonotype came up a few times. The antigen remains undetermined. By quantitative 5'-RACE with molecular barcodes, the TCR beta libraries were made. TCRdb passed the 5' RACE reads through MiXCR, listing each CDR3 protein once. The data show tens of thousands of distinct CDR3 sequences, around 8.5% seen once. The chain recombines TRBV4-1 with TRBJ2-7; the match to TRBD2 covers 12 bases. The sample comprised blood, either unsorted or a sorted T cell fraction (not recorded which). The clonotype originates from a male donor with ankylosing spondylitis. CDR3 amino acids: CASSPRTSGTYEQYF. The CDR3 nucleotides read TGCGCCAGCAGCCCACGGACTAGCGGGACCTACGAGCAGTACTTC.